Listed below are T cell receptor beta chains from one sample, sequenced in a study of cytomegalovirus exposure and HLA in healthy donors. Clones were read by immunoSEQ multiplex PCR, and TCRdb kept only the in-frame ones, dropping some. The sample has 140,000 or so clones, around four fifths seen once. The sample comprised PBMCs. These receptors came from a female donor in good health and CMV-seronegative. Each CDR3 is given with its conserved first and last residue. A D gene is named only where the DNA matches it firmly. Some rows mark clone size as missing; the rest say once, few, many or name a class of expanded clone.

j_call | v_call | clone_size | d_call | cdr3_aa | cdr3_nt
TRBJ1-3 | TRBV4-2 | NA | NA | CASSPRQTDTIYF | TGTGCCAGCAGCCCCCGACAGACAGACACCATATATTTT
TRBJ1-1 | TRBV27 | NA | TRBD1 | CASRVTGGNTEAFF | TGTGCCAGCAGGGTTACAGGGGGGAACACTGAAGCTTTCTTT
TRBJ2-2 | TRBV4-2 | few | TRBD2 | CASSQGQASGGLNTGELFF | TGTGCCAGCAGCCAAGGTCAGGCTAGCGGGGGCCTAAACACCGGGGAGCTGTTTTTT
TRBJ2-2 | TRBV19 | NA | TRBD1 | CASSILGTGPGGELFF | TGTGCCAGTAGTATATTAGGGACAGGGCCCGGCGGGGAGCTGTTTTTT
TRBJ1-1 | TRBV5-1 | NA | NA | CASSLNSKTKNTEAFF | TGCGCCAGCAGCCTGAATTCCAAGACTAAGAACACTGAAGCTTTCTTT
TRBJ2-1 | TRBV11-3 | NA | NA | CASSLGGRSYNEQFF | TGTGCCAGCAGCTTAGGGGGGCGCTCCTACAATGAGCAGTTCTTC
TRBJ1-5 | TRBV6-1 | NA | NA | CASRVDRTLNQPQHF | TGTGCCAGCAGGGTTGACAGGACTCTCAATCAGCCCCAGCATTTT
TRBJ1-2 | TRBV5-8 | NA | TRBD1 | CASSQRTGINYGYTF | TGTGCCAGCAGCCAACGGACAGGCATTAACTATGGCTACACCTTC
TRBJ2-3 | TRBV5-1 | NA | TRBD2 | CASSFMTSGRGMDTQYF | TGCGCCAGCAGCTTTATGACTAGCGGGAGGGGGATGGATACGCAGTATTTT
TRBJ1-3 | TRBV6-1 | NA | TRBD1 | CASRIDRAFGNTIYF | TGTGCCAGCAGGATAGACAGGGCCTTCGGAAACACCATATATTTT
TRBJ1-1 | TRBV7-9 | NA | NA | CASSIRGLNTEAFF | TGTGCCAGCAGCATCAGGGGCTTGAACACTGAAGCTTTCTTT
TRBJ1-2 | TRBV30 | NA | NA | CAWSAPGAISSYGYTF | TGTGCCTGGAGTGCGCCAGGGGCCATTTCTAGCTATGGCTACACCTTC
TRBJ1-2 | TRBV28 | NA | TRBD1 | CASSLTGLANYGYTF | TGTGCCAGCAGTTTGACAGGGTTAGCTAACTATGGCTACACCTTC
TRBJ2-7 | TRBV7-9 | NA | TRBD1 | CASSFDRGDEQYF | TGTGCCAGCAGCTTTGACAGGGGCGACGAGCAGTACTTC
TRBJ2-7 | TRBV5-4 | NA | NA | CASSLAGPGEQYF | TGTGCCAGCAGCTTGGCGGGTCCCGGCGAGCAGTACTTC
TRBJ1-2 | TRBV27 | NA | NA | CASSLAGNYGYTF | TGTGCCAGCAGTTTGGCAGGGAACTATGGCTACACCTTC
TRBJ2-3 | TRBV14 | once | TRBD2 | CASSQLAGGPGDTQYF | TGTGCCAGCAGCCAGTTAGCGGGAGGGCCGGGGGATACGCAGTATTTT
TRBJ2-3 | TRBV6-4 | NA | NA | CASSDSGFPPDTQYF | TGTGCCAGCAGTGACTCGGGCTTTCCCCCGGATACGCAGTATTTT
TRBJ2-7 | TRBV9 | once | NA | CASSVNDFGEQYF | TGTGCCAGCAGCGTTAACGATTTCGGGGAGCAGTACTTC
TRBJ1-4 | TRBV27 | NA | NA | CASRRGGSREKLFF | TGTGCCAGCAGGAGAGGGGGAAGTAGGGAAAAACTGTTTTTT
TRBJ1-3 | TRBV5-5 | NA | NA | CASSSPGETYSGNTIYF | TGTGCCAGCAGCTCGCCGGGGGAGACCTACTCTGGAAACACCATATATTTT
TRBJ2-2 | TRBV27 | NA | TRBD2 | CASSRGGPGTGELFF | TGTGCCAGCAGCCGCGGGGGGCCAGGCACCGGGGAGCTGTTTTTT
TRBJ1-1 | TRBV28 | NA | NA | CASRFSGGIPPEAFF | TGTGCCAGCAGGTTTTCGGGGGGTATTCCCCCTGAAGCTTTCTTT
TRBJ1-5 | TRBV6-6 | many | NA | CASSGRAQSNQPQHF | TGTGCCAGCAGTGGCAGGGCTCAAAGCAATCAGCCCCAGCATTTT
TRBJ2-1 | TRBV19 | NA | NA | CASSGPYNEQFF | TGTGCCAGCTCAGGCCCTTACAATGAGCAGTTCTTC
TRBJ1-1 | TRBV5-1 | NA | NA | CASSLAPNTEAFF | TGCGCCAGCAGCTTGGCTCCCAACACTGAAGCTTTCTTT
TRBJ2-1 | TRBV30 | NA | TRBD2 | CAWSFFGGSCEQFF | TGTGCCTGGAGTTTTTTTGGCGGGAGCTGTGAGCAGTTCTTC
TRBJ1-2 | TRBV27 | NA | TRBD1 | CASRGAGGWYGYTF | TGTGCCAGCAGGGGGGCAGGGGGCTGGTATGGCTACACCTTC
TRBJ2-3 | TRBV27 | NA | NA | CASSLWRGGGDTQYF | TGTGCCAGCAGTTTATGGAGGGGGGGAGGAGATACGCAGTATTTT
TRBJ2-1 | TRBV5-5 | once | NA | CASSLDFPPGYNEQFF | TGTGCCAGCAGCTTGGACTTCCCCCCGGGTTACAATGAGCAGTTCTTC
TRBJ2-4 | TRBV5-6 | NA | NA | CASSLGDRRLAKNIQYF | TGTGCCAGCAGCTTGGGTGATCGCAGACTAGCCAAAAACATTCAGTACTTC
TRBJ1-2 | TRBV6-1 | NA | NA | CASSETTGRVYGYTF | TGTGCCAGCAGTGAGACCACTGGGAGGGTCTATGGCTACACCTTC
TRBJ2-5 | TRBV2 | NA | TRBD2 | CASSGEFKGNPTGGAQYF | TGTGCCAGCAGTGGCGAGTTTAAGGGCAACCCAACCGGGGGGGCCCAGTACTTC
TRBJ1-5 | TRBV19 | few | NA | CASTGYSNQPQHF | TGTGCCAGTACAGGGTATAGCAATCAGCCCCAGCATTTT
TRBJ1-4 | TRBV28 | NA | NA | CASSTAMRPGTNEKLFF | TGTGCCAGCAGCACTGCGATGAGGCCGGGGACTAATGAAAAACTGTTTTTT
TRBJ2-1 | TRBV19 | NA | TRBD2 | CASSMPGLAREEQFF | TGTGCCAGTAGTATGCCGGGACTAGCTCGTGAAGAGCAGTTCTTC
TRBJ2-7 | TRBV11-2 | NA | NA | CASSFAGSYEQYF | TGTGCCAGCAGCTTTGCAGGGTCCTACGAGCAGTACTTC
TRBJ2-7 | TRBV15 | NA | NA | CATSSTGSLYEQYF | TGTGCCACCAGCTCAACCGGGTCTCTCTACGAGCAGTACTTC
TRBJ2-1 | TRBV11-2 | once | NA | CASSLILPGEQFF | TGTGCCAGCAGCTTAATCCTTCCGGGTGAGCAGTTCTTC
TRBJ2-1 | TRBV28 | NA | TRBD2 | CASSSGTSGIDEQFF | TGTGCCAGCAGTTCCGGGACTAGCGGGATTGATGAGCAGTTCTTC
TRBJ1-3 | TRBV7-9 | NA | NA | CASSLEQGFGPIYF | TGTGCCAGCAGCTTAGAGCAGGGGTTTGGCCCCATATATTTT
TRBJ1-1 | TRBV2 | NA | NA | CASRGHWGTEAFF | TGTGCCAGCAGGGGACACTGGGGCACTGAAGCTTTCTTT
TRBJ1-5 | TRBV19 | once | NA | CASRDPGLNRQPQHF | TGTGCCAGTAGGGACCCGGGACTGAACCGCCAGCCCCAGCATTTT
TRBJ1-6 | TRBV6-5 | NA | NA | CASSYGRGSPLHF | TGTGCCAGCAGTTACGGACGGGGTTCACCCCTCCACTTT
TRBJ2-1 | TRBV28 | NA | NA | CASSLGRVSYNEQFF | TGTGCCAGCAGTTTAGGCAGGGTGTCCTACAATGAGCAGTTCTTC
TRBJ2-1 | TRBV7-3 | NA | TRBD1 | CASSARTGTGQFF | TGTGCCAGCAGCGCAAGGACCGGGACAGGTCAGTTCTTC
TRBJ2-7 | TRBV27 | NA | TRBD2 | CASSLLAGGSYEQYF | TGTGCCAGCAGTCTTCTAGCGGGAGGCTCCTACGAGCAGTACTTC
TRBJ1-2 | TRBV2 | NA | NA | CASSFDSNYGYPF | TGTGCCAGCAGTTTCGACAGTAACTATGGCTACCCCTTC
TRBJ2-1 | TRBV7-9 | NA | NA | CASSPRGSYNEQFF | TGTGCCAGCAGCCCCCGGGGCTCCTACAATGAGCAGTTCTTC
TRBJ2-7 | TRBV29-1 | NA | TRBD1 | CSVGQGAAREQYF | TGCAGCGTTGGACAGGGGGCGGCCCGCGAGCAGTACTTC
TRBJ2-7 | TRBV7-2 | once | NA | CASSPNSYEQYF | TGTGCCAGCAGCCCCAACAGCTACGAGCAGTACTTC